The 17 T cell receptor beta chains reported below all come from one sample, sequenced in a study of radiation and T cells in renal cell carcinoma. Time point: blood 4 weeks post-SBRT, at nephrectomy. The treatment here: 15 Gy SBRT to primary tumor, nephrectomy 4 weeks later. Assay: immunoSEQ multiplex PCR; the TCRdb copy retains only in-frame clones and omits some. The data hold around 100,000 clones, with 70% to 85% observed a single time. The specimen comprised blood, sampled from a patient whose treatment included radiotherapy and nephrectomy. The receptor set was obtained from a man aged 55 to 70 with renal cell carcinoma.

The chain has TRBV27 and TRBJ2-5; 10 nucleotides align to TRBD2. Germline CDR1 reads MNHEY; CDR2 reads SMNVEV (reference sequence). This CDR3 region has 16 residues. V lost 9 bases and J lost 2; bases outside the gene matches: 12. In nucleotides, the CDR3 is TGTGCCAGTAAGAGCGTACTAGCGGGGCAGCAAGAGACCCAGTACTTC. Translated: CASKSVLAGQQETQYF.

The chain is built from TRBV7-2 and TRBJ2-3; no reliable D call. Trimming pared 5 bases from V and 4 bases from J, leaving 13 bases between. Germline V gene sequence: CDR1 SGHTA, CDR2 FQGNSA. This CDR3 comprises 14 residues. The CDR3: CASSPQTSADTQYF. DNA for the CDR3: TGTGCCAGCAGCCCCCAGACCTCCGCAGATACGCAGTATTTT.

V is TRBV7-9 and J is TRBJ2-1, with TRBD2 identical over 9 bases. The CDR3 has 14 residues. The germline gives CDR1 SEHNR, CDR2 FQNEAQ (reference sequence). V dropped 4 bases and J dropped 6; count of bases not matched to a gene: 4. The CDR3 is CASSSGLAFNEQFF. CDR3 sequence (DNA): TGTGCCAGCAGCTCGGGACTAGCCTTCAATGAGCAGTTCTTC.

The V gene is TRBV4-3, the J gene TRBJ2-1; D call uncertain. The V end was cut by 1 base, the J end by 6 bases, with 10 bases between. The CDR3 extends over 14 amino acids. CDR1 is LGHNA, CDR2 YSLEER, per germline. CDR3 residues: CASSQVTAVNEQFF. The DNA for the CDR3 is TGCGCCAGCAGCCAAGTTACCGCGGTCAATGAGCAGTTCTTC.

DNA of the CDR3: TGTGCCAGCAGTCCACATTCAACTGGGTACGAGCAGTACTTC. Translated: CASSPHSTGYEQYF. The rearrangement joins TRBV28 to TRBJ2-7; the D is unclear. Germline lookup yields CDR1 MDHEN and CDR2 SYDVKM. V dropped 5 bases and J dropped 4 bases, with 15 bases sitting between them. This CDR3 contains 14 residues.

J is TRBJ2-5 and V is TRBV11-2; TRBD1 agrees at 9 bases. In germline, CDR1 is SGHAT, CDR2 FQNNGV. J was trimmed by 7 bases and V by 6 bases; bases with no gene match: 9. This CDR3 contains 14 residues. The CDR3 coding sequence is TGTGCCAGCAGACATAACAGGGGGCCGAGGACCCAGTACTTC. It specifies CASRHNRGPRTQYF.

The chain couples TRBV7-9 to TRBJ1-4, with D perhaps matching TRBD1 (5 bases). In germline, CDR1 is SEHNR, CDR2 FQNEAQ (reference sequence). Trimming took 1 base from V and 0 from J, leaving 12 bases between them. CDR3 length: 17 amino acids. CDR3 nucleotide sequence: TGTGCCAGCAGCTTAGAGTGGGGGGGAGCAACTAATGAAAAACTGTTTTTT. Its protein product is CASSLEWGGATNEKLFF.

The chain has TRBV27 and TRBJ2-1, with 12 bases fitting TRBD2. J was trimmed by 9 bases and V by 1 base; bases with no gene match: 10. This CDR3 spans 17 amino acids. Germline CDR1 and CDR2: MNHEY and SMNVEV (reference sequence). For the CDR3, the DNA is TGTGCCAGCAGTTTATTCGGGCTAGCGGGAGGGCCAGGTGAGCAGTTCTTC. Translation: CASSLFGLAGGPGEQFF.

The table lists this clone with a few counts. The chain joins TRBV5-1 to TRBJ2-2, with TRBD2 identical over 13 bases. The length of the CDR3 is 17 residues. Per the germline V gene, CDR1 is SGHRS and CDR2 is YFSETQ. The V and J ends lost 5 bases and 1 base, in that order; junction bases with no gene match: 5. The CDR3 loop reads CASSSGTSGVNTGELFF. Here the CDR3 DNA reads TGCGCCAGCAGTTCCGGGACTAGCGGGGTGAACACCGGGGAGCTGTTTTTT.

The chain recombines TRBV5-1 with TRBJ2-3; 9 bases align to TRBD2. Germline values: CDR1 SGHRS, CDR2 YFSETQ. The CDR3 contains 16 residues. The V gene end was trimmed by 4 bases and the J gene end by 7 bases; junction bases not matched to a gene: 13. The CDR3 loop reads CASSTGGGLARYTQYF. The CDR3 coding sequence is TGCGCCAGCAGCACTGGCGGGGGACTAGCACGATATACGCAGTATTTT.

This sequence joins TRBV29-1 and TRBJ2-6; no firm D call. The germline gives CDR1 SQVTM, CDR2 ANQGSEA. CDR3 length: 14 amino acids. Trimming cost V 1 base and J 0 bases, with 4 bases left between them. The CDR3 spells CSVEADSGANVLTF. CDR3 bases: TGCAGCGTTGAAGCGGACTCTGGGGCCAACGTCCTGACTTTC.

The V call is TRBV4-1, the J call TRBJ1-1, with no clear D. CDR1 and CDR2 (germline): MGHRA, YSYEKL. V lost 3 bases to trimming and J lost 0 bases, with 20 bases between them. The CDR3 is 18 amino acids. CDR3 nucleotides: TGCGCCAGCAGCCAGCTTCATCTAGCAGGCAGCTTGAACACTGAAGCTTTCTTT. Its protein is CASSQLHLAGSLNTEAFF.

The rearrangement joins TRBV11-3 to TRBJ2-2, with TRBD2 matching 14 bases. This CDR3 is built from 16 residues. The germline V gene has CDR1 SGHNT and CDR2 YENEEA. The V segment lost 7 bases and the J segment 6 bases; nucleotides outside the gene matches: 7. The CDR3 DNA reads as TGTGCCAGCACCCCTGGGACTAGCGGGAGCGCCGGGGAGCTGTTTTTT. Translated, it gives CASTPGTSGSAGELFF.

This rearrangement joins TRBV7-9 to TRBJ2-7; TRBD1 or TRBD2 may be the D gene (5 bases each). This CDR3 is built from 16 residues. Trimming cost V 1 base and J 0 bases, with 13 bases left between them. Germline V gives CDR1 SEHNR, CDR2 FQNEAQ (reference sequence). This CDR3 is CASSLEWAGSSYEQYF. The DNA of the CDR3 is TGTGCCAGCAGCTTAGAGTGGGCAGGGAGCTCCTACGAGCAGTACTTC.

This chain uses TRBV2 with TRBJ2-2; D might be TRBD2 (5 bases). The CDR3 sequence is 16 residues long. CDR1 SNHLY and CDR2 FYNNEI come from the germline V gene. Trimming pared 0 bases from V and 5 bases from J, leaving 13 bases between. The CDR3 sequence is CASSEARGFGTGELFF. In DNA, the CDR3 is TGTGCCAGCAGTGAAGCCCGGGGATTCGGGACCGGGGAGCTGTTTTTT.

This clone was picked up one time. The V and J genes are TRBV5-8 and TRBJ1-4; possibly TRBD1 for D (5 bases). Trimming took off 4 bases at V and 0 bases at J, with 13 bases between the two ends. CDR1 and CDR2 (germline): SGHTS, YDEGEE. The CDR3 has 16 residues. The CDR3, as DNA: TGTGCCAGCAGCCCGGGGCGAGGACCAACTAATGAAAAACTGTTTTTT. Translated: CASSPGRGPTNEKLFF.

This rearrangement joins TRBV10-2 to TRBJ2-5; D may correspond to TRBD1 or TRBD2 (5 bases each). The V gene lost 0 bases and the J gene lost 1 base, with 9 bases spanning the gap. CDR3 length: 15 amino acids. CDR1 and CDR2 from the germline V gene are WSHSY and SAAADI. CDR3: CASSESGPLQETQYF. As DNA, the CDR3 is TGCGCCAGCAGTGAGTCGGGACCACTCCAAGAGACCCAGTACTTC.